This T cell receptor (beta chain) was captured by sequencing in a study of blood T cell repertoires in COVID-19. Study as a whole: Samples representing acute and convalescent COVID-19 were sourced from the United States, Italy and Spain.

CDR1 LNHDA and CDR2 SQIVND come from the germline V gene (reference sequence). The V and J ends lost 4 bases and 5 bases respectively, with 9 bases between them. The CDR3 is 13 residues long. In the authors' methods: Reference gene primer amplification in the assay estimated nucleated cell counts. The table came from immunoSEQ multiplex PCR; TCRdb's copy has only in-frame clones and leaves some out. The DNA gave D and trimming, while V, J and clone size come from that table. The sample carries approximately 150,000 clones, roughly 79% recorded once. The TCR comes from an older woman with acute or convalescent COVID-19. The rearrangement links TRBV19 to TRBJ1-5, with D uncertain. The sequencing sample was made of peripheral blood. As DNA, the CDR3 is TGTGCCAGTAGTAGAGGGTGGGATCAGCCCCAGCATTTT. As protein: CASSRGWDQPQHF.